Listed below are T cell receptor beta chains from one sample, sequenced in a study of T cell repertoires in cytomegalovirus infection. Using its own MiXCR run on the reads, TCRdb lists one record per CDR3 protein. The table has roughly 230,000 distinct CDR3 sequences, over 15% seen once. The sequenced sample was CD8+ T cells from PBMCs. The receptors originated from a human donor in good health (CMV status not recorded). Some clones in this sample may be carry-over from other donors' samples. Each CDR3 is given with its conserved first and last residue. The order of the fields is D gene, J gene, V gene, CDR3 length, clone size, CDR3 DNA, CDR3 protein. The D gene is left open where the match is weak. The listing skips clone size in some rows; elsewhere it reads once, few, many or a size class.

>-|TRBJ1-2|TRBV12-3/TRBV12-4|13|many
TGTGCCAGCAGCACGGACGGCTTCTATGGCTACACCTTC
CASSTDGFYGYTF
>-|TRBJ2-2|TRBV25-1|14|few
TGTGCCAGCAGTGAGGCCCCTGACACCGGGGAGCTGTTTTTT
CASSEAPDTGELFF
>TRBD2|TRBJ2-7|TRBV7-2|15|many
TGTGCCAGCAGCTTTAGCGGGGGGGCGATAGTCGAGCAGTACTTC
CASSFSGGAIVEQYF
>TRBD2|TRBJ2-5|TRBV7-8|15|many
TGTGCCAGCAGCTTAGTGCTAGCGGGGGCCTCCACCCAGTACTTC
CASSLVLAGASTQYF
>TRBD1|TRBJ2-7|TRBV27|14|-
TGTGCCAGCAGTATGGGACAGGGAGCCTACGAGCAGTACTTC
CASSMGQGAYEQYF
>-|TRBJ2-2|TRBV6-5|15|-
TGTGCCAGCAGTTACTATGGATTGAACACCGGGGAGCTGTTTTTT
CASSYYGLNTGELFF
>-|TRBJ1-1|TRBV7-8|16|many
TGTGCCAGCAGCGCCAGTCACCGAGTAAAAAACACTGAAGCTTTCTTT
CASSASHRVKNTEAFF
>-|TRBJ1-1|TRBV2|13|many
TGTGCCACCAGACCGGGGGTTGGCACTGAAGCTTTCTTT
CATRPGVGTEAFF
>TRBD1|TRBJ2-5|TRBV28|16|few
TGTGCCAGCAGCCTACCCCGGGACAGGTGGATGGAGACCCAGTACTTC
CASSLPRDRWMETQYF
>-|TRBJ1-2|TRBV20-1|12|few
TGCAGTGCTTTAAACAGGGAGGGTGGCTACACCTTC
CSALNREGGYTF
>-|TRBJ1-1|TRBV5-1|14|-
TGCGCCAGCAGATCCGAGGGGGGCCTCACTGAAGCTTTCTTT
CASRSEGGLTEAFF
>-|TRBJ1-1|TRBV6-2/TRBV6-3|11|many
TGTGCCAGCAGTTACGGGCAGTTTACTTTCTTT
CASSYGQFTFF
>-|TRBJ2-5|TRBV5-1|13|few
TGCGCCAGCAGCCAGGCGAACCAAGAGACCCAGTACTTC
CASSQANQETQYF
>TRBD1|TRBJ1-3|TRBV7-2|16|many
TGTGCCAGCAGCTTTACAGGGGGAAGCCCTGGAAACACCATATATTTT
CASSFTGGSPGNTIYF
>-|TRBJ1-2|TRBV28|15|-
TGTGCCAGCAGTTTCACCCCTAGCCCGAACTATGGCTACACCTTC
CASSFTPSPNYGYTF
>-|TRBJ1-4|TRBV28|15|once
TGTGCCAGCAGTTTTGTAGGGGTCTCTAATGAAAAACTGTTTTTT
CASSFVGVSNEKLFF
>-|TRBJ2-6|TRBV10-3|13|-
TGTGCCATCCGTGAGCCTGGGGCCAACGTCCTGACTTTC
CAIREPGANVLTF
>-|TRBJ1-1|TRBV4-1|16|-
TGCGCCAGCAGCCAAGATCTTTGGCAGGTGAACACTGAAGCTTTCTTT
CASSQDLWQVNTEAFF
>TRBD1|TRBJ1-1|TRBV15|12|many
TGTGCCACCAGCGCAGGGGGTGTGGAAGCTTTCTTT
CATSAGGVEAFF
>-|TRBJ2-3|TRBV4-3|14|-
TGCGCCAGCAGCCAAGACAGATTCACAGATACGCAGTATTTT
CASSQDRFTDTQYF
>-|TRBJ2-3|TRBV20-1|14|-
TGCAGTGCTAGAACGGGCAGGGAGACAGATACGCAGTATTTT
CSARTGRETDTQYF
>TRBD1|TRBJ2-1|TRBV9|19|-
TGTGCCAGCAGCGGAGGCCCCTATGGTAGACAGGGGCTGGGCAATGAGCAGTTCTTC
CASSGGPYGRQGLGNEQFF
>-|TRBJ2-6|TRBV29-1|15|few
TGCAGCGTTCGGTCAGGGGAATCTGGGGCCAACGTCCTGACTTTC
CSVRSGESGANVLTF
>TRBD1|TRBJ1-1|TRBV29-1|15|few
TGCAGCGTTGGGCGAGGGGGACAGGGAGACACTGAAGCTTTCTTT
CSVGRGGQGDTEAFF
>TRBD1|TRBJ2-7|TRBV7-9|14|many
TGTGCCAGCAGCGACCCCCGGGACAGGTACGAGCAGTACTTC
CASSDPRDRYEQYF
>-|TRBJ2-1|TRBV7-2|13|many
TGTGCCAGCAGCTCCAGGGACTACAATGAGCAGTTCTTC
CASSSRDYNEQFF
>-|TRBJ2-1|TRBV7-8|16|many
TGTGCCAGCAGCTTACGCCGCGGGACCCAATACAATGAGCAGTTCTTC
CASSLRRGTQYNEQFF
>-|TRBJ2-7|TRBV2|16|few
TGTGCCAGCAGTGAAATCGTTGGGTTCAGCTCCTACGAGCAGTACTTC
CASSEIVGFSSYEQYF
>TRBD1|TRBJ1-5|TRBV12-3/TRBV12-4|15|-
TGTGCCAGCAGTCGGACAGGGGGCGCGAATCAGCCCCAGCATTTT
CASSRTGGANQPQHF
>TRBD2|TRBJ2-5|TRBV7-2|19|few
TGTGCCAGCAGCTTAAGTCTAGCGGGGGGGGGGTTATCAGGAGAGACCCAGTACTTC
CASSLSLAGGGLSGETQYF
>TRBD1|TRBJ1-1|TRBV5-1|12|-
TGCGCCAGCAGCACCCCCAGGGGGGAAGCTTTCTTT
CASSTPRGEAFF
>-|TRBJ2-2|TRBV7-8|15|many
TGTGCCAGCAGCTTAGGATGGATGAACACCGGGGAGCTGTTTTTT
CASSLGWMNTGELFF
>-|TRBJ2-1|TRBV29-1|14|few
TGCAGCGTGGGGCGGGCGTCCTCCTACAATGAGCAGTTCTTC
CSVGRASSYNEQFF
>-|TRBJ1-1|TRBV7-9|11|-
TGTGCCGGTCTCGGAGGGGAGGAAGCTTTCTTT
CAGLGGEEAFF
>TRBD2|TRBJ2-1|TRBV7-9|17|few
TGTGCCAGCAGCTCCCCGCGGCTAGCGGGGGGCCGGGATGAGCAGTTCTTC
CASSSPRLAGGRDEQFF
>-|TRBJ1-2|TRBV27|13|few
TGTGCCAGCAGTTCGACAGAGAACTATGGCTACACCTTC
CASSSTENYGYTF
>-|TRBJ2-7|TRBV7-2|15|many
TGTGCCAGCAGCTTAGACGCCGGGGGGCCCTACGAGCAGTACTTC
CASSLDAGGPYEQYF
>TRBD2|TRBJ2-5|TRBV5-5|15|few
TGTGCCAGCAGCTTGCCGCGGGGGGGCCTGGAGACCCAGTACTTC
CASSLPRGGLETQYF
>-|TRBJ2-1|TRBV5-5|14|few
TGTGCCAGCAGCTCAACCACAGGTAACAATGAGCAGTTCTTC
CASSSTTGNNEQFF
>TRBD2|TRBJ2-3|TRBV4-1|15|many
TGCGCCAGCAGCCAAGTTGGGCTAGCGGGAGATACGCAGTATTTT
CASSQVGLAGDTQYF
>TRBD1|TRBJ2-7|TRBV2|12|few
TGTGCCATAGACACAGGGGTAGACGAGCAGTACTTC
CAIDTGVDEQYF
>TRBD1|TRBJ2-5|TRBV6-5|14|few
TGTGCCAGCAGGCCGACAGGGATGGGGGAGACCCAGTACTTC
CASRPTGMGETQYF
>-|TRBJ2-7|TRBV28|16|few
-
CASSSSRGGGVYEQYF
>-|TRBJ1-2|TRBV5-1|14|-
TGCGCCAGCAGCCTCGGGGGATTCAACTATGGCTACACCTTC
CASSLGGFNYGYTF
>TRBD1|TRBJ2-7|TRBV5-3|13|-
TGTGCCAGCAGCTCAGAGACAGGGATATGGCAGTACTTC
CASSSETGIWQYF
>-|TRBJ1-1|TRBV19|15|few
TGTGCCAGTAGTATAGGACAACCGGGGTGGACTGAAGCTTTCTTT
CASSIGQPGWTEAFF
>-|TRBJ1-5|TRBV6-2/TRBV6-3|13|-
TGTGCCACCCTGTCGACAGTCAATCAGCCCCAGCATTTT
CATLSTVNQPQHF
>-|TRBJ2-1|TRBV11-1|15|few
TGTGCCAGCAGCTTCCTCGGCGGGGACTACAATGAGCAGTTCTTC
CASSFLGGDYNEQFF
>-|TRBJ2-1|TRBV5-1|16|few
TGCGCCAGCAGCCTTTCAAGGGGGGGGGTGTACAATGAGCAGTTCTTC
CASSLSRGGVYNEQFF
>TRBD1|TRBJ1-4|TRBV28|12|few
TGTGCCACACGACAGGGACATGAAAAACTGTTTTTT
CATRQGHEKLFF
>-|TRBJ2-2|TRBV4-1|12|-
TGTGCCAGCAGCCAAGAGCACGGGGAGCTGTTTTTT
CASSQEHGELFF
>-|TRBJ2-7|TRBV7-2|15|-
TGTGCCAGCAGCTTAGGTAGGGCCAGCTCCTACGAGCAGTACTTC
CASSLGRASSYEQYF
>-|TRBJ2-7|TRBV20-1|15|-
TGCAGTGCCCGACCGGCGAGGACCGTCCACTACGAGCAGTACTTC
CSARPARTVHYEQYF
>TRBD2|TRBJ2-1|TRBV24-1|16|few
TGTGCCACCAGTGAGGGGACTAGCGGCGCCTACAATGAGCAGTTCTTC
CATSEGTSGAYNEQFF
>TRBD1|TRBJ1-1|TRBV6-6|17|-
TGTGCCAGCAGTTACCTCCCGGGACAGGGAAGGGGGCCTGAAGCTTTCTTT
CASSYLPGQGRGPEAFF
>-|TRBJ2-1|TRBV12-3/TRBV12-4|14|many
TGTGCCAGCAGTTTCGGGGGGCCGGGCAATGAGCAGTTCTTC
CASSFGGPGNEQFF
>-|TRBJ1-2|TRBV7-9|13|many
TGTGCCAGCAGCTTAGCTCCTGGAGATGGCTACACCTTC
CASSLAPGDGYTF
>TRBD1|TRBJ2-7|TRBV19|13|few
TGTGCCAGCACCATTGATACAGGGGGCGAGCAGTACTTC
CASTIDTGGEQYF